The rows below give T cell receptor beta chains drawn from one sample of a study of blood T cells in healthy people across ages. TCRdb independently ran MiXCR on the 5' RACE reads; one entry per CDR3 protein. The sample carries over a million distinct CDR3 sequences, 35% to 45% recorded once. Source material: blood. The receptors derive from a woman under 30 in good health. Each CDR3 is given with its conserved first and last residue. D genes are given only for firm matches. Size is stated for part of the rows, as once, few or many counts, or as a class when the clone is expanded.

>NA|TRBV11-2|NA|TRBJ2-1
CASSLDTGFFEQFF
TGTGCCAGCAGCTTAGACACAGGGTTTTTTGAGCAGTTCTTC
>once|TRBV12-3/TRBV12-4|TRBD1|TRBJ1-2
CASIITGGPNYGYTF
TGTGCCAGCATTATCACAGGGGGTCCTAACTATGGCTACACCTTC
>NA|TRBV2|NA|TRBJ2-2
CASRGAAIGELFF
TGTGCCAGCAGGGGGGCGGCAATCGGGGAGCTGTTTTTT
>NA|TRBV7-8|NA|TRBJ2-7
CASSFYGTAAYNYEQYF
TGTGCCAGCAGCTTCTACGGGACGGCCGCGTACAACTACGAGCAGTACTTC
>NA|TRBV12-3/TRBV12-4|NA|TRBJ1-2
CASSQNPGFGYTF
TGTGCCAGCAGTCAAAATCCAGGGTTTGGCTACACCTTC
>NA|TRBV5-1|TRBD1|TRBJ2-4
CASSLAAGQGLAKNIQYF
TGCGCCAGCAGCTTGGCAGCCGGACAGGGGCTAGCCAAAAACATTCAGTACTTC
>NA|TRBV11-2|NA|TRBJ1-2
CASSLEPQGAGYTF
TGTGCCAGCAGCTTAGAGCCCCAGGGTGCGGGCTACACCTTC
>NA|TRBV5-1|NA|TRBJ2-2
CASSVITGELFF
TGCGCCAGCAGCGTAATTACCGGGGAGCTGTTTTTT
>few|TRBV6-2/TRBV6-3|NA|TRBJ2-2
CASSSSRTGELFF
TGTGCCAGCAGTAGTAGCCGCACCGGGGAGCTGTTTTTT
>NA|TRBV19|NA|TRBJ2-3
CASSTGGTSTDTQYF
TGTGCCAGTAGTACGGGGGGCACTAGCACAGATACGCAGTATTTT
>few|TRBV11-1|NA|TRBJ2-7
CASSPWVGNGEQYF
TGTGCCAGCAGCCCCTGGGTTGGTAATGGCGAGCAGTACTTC
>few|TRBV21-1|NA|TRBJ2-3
CASSEREGSDTQYF
TGTGCCAGCAGCGAGCGTGAGGGCTCAGATACGCAGTATTTT
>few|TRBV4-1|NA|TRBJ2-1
CASREGGFSYNEQFF
TGCGCCAGCAGAGAGGGCGGTTTCTCCTACAATGAGCAGTTCTTC
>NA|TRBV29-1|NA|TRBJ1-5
CSVVENSNQPQHF
TGCAGCGTTGTTGAGAATAGCAATCAGCCCCAGCATTTT
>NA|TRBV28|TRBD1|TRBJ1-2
CANWDRGPGYTF
TGTGCCAACTGGGACAGGGGGCCCGGCTACACCTTC
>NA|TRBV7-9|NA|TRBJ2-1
CASSLPTSSYNEQFF
TGTGCCAGCAGCTTACCGACGAGCTCCTACAATGAGCAGTTCTTC
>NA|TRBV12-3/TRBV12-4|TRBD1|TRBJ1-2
CASSPVRGRGYGYTF
TGTGCCAGCAGTCCGGTCAGGGGGCGGGGCTATGGCTACACCTTC
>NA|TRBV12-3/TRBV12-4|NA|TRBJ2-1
CASSTAPYNEQFF
TGTGCCAGCAGCACCGCGCCCTACAATGAGCAGTTCTTC
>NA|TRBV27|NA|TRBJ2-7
CASSLSWAYEQYF
TGTGCCAGCAGTTTATCCTGGGCCTACGAGCAGTACTTC
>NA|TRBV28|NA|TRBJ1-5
CASSLRRDGQRSNQPQHF
TGTGCCAGCAGTTTAAGGAGGGACGGACAACGTAGCAATCAGCCCCAGCATTTT
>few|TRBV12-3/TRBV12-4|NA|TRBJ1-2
CASSHRVVPTRANYGYTF
TGTGCCAGCAGCCACAGGGTAGTCCCTACCAGAGCTAACTATGGCTACACCTTC
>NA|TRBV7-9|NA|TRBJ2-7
CASSSTVRAYEQYF
TGTGCCAGCAGCTCCACGGTGAGGGCCTACGAGCAGTACTTC
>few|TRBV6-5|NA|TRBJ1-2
CASSYRVDYGYTF
TGTGCCAGCAGTTACAGGGTGGACTATGGCTACACCTTC
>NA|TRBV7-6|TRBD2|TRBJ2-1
CASSSVGGGASNEQFF
TGTGCCAGCAGCTCCGTGGGCGGGGGGGCTTCCAATGAGCAGTTCTTC
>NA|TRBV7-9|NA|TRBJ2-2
CASSYPEGYTGELFF
TGTGCCAGCAGTTACCCGGAGGGATACACCGGGGAGCTGTTTTTT
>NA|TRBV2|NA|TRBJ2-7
CASRGGAFDEQYF
TGTGCCAGCAGGGGGGGGGCTTTCGACGAGCAGTACTTC
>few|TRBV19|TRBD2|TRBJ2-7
CASRASGMSSYEQYF
TGTGCCAGTAGGGCTAGCGGGATGAGCTCCTACGAGCAGTACTTC
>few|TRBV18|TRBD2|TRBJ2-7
CASSPTGTSGYEQYF
TGTGCCAGCTCACCCACAGGGACTAGCGGGTACGAGCAGTACTTC
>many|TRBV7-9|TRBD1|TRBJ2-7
CASSLAGTGSYEQYF
TGTGCCAGCAGCTTAGCCGGGACAGGGTCCTACGAGCAGTACTTC
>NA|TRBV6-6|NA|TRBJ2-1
CASILPGRGGKTNEQFF
TGTGCCAGCATCCTTCCCGGTCGTGGGGGCAAAACCAATGAGCAGTTCTTC
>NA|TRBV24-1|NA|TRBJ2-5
CATSDSSAVNEQYF
TGTGCCACCAGTGATTCATCGGCGGTCAATGAGCAGTACTTC
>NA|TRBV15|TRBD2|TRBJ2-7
CATSRVAGAVGNEQYF
TGTGCCACCAGCAGGGTAGCGGGAGCTGTTGGCAACGAGCAGTACTTC
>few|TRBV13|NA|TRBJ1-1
CASSSGRWNTEAFF
TGTGCCAGCAGCTCCGGACGGTGGAACACTGAAGCTTTCTTT
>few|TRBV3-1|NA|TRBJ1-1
CASSQRSPWSTEAFF
TGTGCCAGCAGCCAACGGTCTCCCTGGAGCACTGAAGCTTTCTTT
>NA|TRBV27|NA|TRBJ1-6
CASSLSGGLRSPLHF
TGTGCCAGCAGTTTATCGGGGGGGTTGCGTTCACCCCTCCACTTT
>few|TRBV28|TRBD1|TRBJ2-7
CASSNLPGQGIPLSYEQYF
TGTGCCAGCAGTAATCTCCCCGGACAGGGCATACCTCTCTCCTACGAGCAGTACTTC
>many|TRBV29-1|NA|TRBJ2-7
CSVSHLKDEQYF
TGCAGCGTTTCACATCTGAAGGACGAGCAGTACTTC
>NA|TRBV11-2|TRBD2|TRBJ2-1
CASSVPTSGRISEQFF
TGTGCCAGCAGCGTCCCTACTAGCGGGAGAATAAGTGAGCAGTTCTTC
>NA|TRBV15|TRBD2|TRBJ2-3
CATSRDGPETGLASHTQYF
TGTGCCACCAGCAGAGATGGACCAGAAACGGGACTAGCGTCTCATACGCAGTATTTT
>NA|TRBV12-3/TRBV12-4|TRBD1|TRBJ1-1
CASSGHPGTGNTEAFF
TGTGCCAGCAGTGGACATCCCGGGACAGGGAACACTGAAGCTTTCTTT
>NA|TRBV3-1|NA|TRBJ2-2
CASSHPDVSAVVAGELFF
TGTGCCAGCAGCCACCCAGACGTCTCAGCGGTAGTCGCCGGGGAGCTGTTTTTT
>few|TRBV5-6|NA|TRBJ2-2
CASSFGFASVTGELFF
TGTGCCAGCAGCTTTGGGTTCGCCTCCGTCACCGGGGAGCTGTTTTTT
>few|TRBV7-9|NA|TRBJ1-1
CASSPRITEGYAEAFF
TGTGCCAGCAGCCCACGGATTACAGAGGGATATGCTGAAGCTTTCTTT
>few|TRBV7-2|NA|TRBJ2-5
CASTQRVQETQYF
TGTGCCAGCACCCAGAGGGTTCAAGAGACCCAGTACTTC
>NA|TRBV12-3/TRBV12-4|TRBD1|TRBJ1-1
CASSLRQGAGMRAEAFF
TGTGCCAGCAGTTTAAGACAGGGGGCCGGTATGAGGGCTGAAGCTTTCTTT
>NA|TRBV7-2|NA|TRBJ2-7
CASSPRRGNYNEQYF
TGTGCCAGCAGCCCCAGGCGGGGAAACTACAATGAGCAGTACTTC
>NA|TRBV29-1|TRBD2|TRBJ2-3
CSVEVGSGRADTQYF
TGCAGCGTTGAAGTGGGTAGCGGGCGGGCAGATACGCAGTATTTT
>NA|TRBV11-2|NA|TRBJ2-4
CASNFMGEQYF
TGTGCCAGCAACTTTATGGGTGAGCAGTACTTC
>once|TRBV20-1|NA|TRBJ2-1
CSAQGPNEQFF
TGCAGTGCGCAAGGCCCCAATGAGCAGTTCTTC
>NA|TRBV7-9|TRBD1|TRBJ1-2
CASGTANKNYGYTF
TGTGCCAGCGGGACAGCAAATAAAAACTATGGCTACACCTTC
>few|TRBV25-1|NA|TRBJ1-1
CASSHQQVAFF
TGTGCCAGCAGTCACCAACAGGTGGCTTTCTTT
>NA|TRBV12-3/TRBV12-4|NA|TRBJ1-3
CASRVDRRGNTIYF
TGTGCCAGCAGGGTTGACAGGAGGGGAAACACCATATATTTT
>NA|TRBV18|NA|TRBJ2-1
CASSPDRLNEQFF
TGTGCCAGCTCACCTGACAGGCTCAATGAGCAGTTCTTC
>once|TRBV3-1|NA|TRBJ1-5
CASTPGWGGNQPQHF
TGTGCCAGCACTCCGGGTTGGGGTGGCAATCAGCCCCAGCATTTT
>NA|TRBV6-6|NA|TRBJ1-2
CASSYQKRANYGYTF
TGTGCCAGCAGTTACCAGAAAAGAGCTAACTATGGCTACACCTTC
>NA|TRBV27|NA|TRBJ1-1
CASRNGMDTEAFF
TGTGCCAGCAGGAACGGAATGGACACTGAAGCTTTCTTT
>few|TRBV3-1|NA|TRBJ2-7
CASSENRDYEQYF
TGTGCCAGCAGCGAGAACAGGGACTACGAGCAGTACTTC
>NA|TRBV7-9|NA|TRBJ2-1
CASSLWRGGEPSNEQFF
TGTGCCAGCAGCCTATGGCGTGGCGGGGAACCCTCTAATGAGCAGTTCTTC
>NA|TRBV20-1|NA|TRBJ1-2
CSARVEEGYGYTF
TGCAGTGCTAGGGTCGAAGAAGGCTATGGCTACACCTTC
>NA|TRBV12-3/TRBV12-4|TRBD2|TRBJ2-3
CASSSGDYTDTQYF
TGTGCCAGCAGTTCGGGGGACTACACAGATACGCAGTATTTT